This T cell receptor (beta chain) was captured in a study of blood T cell repertoires in COVID-19 (dated by TCRdb to 2020 to 2021). At the level of the whole study: The collaborator samples originated in the United States, Italy and Spain and spanned the acute and convalescent phases of COVID-19. The prospective study material was composed of cDNA or gDNA derived from T cells, B-cell-depleted T cells, or PBMCs. Subjects who had been exposed to COVID-19, were actively infected with it, or had recovered from it provided the deeply sampled blood TCRbeta repertoires that made up the dataset. A freely available public database, intended as a resource for researchers studying the immune response to SARS-CoV-2, is where the repertoires were released. The samples were drawn from the first 160 participants of the ongoing ImmuneRACE study and from over a thousand subjects provided by 6 global collaborators. Sample metadata almost always included a de-identified subject ID, COVID-19 status, age in years and sex. HLA class I and class II types, where available, came from metadata supplied by the sample provider rather than from assay-based typing.

The paper's findings and limits, for the study overall: Clinical and demographic metadata were provided uncurated, with the amount varying by source and participant.

Measured from the cysteine to the phenylalanine, the CDR3 is 17 residues long. Solely the CDR3 DNA is kept, with 51 bases framed from the first base. The germline V gene gives CDR1 as KGHSH and CDR2 as LQKENI. Trimming takes 0 bases off V and 4 bases off J; junction bases not matched to a gene: 8. Each collaborating institution followed its own protocols to collect whole blood in K2EDTA tubes. For TCRbeta analysis, collaborators shipped samples in one of three forms: frozen whole blood, isolated PBMCs, or DNA extracted from either of those sample types. The immunoSEQ Assay, a bias-controlled multiplex PCR, was used to amplify TCRbeta CDR3 regions from genomic DNA. The authors processed their data as follows. Nucleated cell counts per sample were estimated from amplification of reference gene primers within the assay. To quantify the absolute abundance of each unique TCRbeta CDR3 rearrangement, sequence reads were collapsed and filtered. For each sample, productive Simpson clonality was calculated by taking the square root of Simpson's diversity index across productive rearrangements. The immuneACCESS repertoire file appears here via TCRdb, limited to in-frame rearrangements. These files lack a portion of the clones; in checked studies, under half of the deficit traces to unresolved V genes, and the cause of the others is not known. The D gene and trimming were derived from the DNA, and the V and J assignments and clone size from that table. A total of about 130,000 clones appear in this sample, about 89% of them only once. The ten top clones hold 3.5% to 4.5% of the sample.

Turning to this clone: What antigen it recognizes has not been identified. Per-nucleotide qualities are absent, and no much larger clonotype sits a single base away.

The material sequenced was peripheral blood. The receptor comes from a woman in her fifties or sixties with acute or convalescent COVID-19. This receptor chain uses TRBV18 and TRBJ2-3, with 9 junctional bases fitting TRBD2. The CDR3 corresponds to CASSPPLAGTKADTQYF. The DNA sequence is TGTGCCAGCTCACCACCCCTAGCGGGAACTAAGGCAGATACGCAGTATTTT.